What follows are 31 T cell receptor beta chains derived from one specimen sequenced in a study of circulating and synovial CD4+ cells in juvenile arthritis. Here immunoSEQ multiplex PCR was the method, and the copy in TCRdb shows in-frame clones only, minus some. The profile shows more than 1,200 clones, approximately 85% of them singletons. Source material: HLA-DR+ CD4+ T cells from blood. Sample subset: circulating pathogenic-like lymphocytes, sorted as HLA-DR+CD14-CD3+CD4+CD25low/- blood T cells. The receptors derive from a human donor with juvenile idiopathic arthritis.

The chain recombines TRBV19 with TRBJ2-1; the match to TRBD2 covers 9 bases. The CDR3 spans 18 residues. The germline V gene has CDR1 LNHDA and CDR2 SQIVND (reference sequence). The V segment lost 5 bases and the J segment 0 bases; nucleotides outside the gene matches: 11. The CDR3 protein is CASSSSSLSGGSYNEQFF. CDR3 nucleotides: TGTGCCAGTAGTTCATCCTCCCTTAGCGGGGGCTCCTACAATGAGCAGTTCTTC.

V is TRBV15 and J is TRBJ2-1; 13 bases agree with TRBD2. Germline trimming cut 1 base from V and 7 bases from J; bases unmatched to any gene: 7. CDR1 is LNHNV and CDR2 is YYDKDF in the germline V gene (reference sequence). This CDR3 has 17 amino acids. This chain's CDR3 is CATSRGSTSGRNNEQFF. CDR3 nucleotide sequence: TGTGCCACCAGCAGAGGATCGACTAGCGGGAGGAATAATGAGCAGTTCTTC.

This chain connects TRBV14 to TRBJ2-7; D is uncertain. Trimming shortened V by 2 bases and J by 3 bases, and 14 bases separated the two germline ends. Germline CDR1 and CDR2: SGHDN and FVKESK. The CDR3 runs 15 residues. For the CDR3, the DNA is TGTGCCAGCAGCCAAATGACAATGACGATCTACGAGCAGTACTTC. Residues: CASSQMTMTIYEQYF. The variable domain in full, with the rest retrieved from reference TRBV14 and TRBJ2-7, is EAGVTQFPSHSVIEKGQTVTLRCDPISGHDNLYWYRRVMGKEIKFLLHFVKESKQDESGMPNNRFLAERTGGTYSTLKVQPAELEDSGVYFCASSQMTMTIYEQYFGPGTRLTVT.

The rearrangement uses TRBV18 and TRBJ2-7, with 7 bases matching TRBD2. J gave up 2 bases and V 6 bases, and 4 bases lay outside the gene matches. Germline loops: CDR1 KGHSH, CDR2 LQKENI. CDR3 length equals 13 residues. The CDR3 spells CASSWGGAYEQYF. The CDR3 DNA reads TGTGCCAGCTCCTGGGGGGGGGCCTACGAGCAGTACTTC.

Here the CDR3 reads CASSSRGGLAGYNEQFF. CDR3 in DNA: TGTGCCAGCAGCTCCCGGGGGGGGCTAGCGGGTTACAATGAGCAGTTCTTC. This rearrangement joins TRBV14 to TRBJ2-1; TRBD2 aligns across 8 bases. The CDR3 extends over 17 amino acids. Germline lookup yields CDR1 SGHDN and CDR2 FVKESK. V was pared by 5 bases and J by 4 bases, with 13 bases of the junction left unmatched. Together with reference TRBV14 and TRBJ2-1, the CDR3 gives the full variable domain: EAGVTQFPSHSVIEKGQTVTLRCDPISGHDNLYWYRRVMGKEIKFLLHFVKESKQDESGMPNNRFLAERTGGTYSTLKVQPAELEDSGVYFCASSSRGGLAGYNEQFFGPGTRLTVL.

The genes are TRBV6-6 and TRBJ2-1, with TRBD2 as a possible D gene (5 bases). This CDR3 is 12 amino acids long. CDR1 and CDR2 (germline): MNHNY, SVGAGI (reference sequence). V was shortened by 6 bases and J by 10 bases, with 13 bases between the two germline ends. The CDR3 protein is CASRFGLYEQFF. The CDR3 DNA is TGTGCCAGCAGGTTCGGACTGTACGAGCAGTTCTTC.

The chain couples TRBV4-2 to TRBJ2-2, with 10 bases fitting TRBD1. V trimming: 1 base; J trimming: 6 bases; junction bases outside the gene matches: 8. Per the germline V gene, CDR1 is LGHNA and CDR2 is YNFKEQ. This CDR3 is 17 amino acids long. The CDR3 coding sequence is TGTGCCAGCAGCCAAGGAACCGGGACAGGGGACGCCGGGGAGCTGTTTTTT. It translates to CASSQGTGTGDAGELFF.

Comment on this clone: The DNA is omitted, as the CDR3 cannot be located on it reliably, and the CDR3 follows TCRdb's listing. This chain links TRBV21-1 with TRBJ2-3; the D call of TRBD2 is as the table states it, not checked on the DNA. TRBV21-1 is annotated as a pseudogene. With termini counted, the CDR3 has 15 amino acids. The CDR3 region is CASGGVAGGTDTQYF.

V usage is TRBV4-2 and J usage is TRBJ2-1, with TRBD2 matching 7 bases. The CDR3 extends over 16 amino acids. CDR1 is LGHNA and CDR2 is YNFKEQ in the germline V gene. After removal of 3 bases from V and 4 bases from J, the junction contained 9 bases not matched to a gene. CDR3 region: CASSHPTAGTYNEQFF. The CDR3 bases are TGTGCCAGCAGCCATCCGACAGCGGGAACTTACAATGAGCAGTTCTTC.

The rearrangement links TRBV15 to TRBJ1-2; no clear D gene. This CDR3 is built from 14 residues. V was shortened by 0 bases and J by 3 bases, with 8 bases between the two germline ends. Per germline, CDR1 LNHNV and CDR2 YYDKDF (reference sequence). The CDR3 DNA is TGTGCCACCAGCAGAGACCGGGGTTACTATGGCTACACCTTC. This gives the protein CATSRDRGYYGYTF.

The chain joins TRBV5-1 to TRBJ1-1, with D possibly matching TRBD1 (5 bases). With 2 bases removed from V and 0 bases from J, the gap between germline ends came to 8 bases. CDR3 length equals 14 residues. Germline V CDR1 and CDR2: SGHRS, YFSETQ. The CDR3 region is CASSLRDLNTEAFF. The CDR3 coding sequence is TGCGCCAGCAGCTTAAGGGACTTGAACACTGAAGCTTTCTTT. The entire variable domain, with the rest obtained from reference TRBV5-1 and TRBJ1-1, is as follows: KAGVTQTPRYLIKTRGQQVTLSCSPISGHRSVSWYQQTPGQGLQFLFEYFSETQRNKGNFPGRFSGRQFSNSRSEMNVSTLELGDSALYLCASSLRDLNTEAFFGQGTRLTVV.

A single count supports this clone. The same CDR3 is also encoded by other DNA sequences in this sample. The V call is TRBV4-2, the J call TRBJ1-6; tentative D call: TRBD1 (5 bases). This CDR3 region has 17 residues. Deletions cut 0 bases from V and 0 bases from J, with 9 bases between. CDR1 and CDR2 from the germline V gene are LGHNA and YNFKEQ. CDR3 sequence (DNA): TGTGCCAGCAGCCAAGATCCCACAGGCTCCTATAATTCACCCCTCCACTTT. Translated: CASSQDPTGSYNSPLHF.

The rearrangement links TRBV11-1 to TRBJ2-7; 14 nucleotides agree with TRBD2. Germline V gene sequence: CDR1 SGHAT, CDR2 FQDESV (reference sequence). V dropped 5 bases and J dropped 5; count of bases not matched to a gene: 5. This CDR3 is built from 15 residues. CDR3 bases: TGTGCCAGCAGCCGGACTAGCGGGGGGTTCCACGAGCAGTACTTC. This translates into CASSRTSGGFHEQYF.

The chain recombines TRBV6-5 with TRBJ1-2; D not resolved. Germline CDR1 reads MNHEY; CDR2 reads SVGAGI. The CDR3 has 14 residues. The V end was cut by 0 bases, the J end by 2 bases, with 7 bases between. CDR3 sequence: CASSYSSGNYGYTF. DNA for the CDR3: TGTGCCAGCAGTTACTCATCGGGAAACTATGGCTACACCTTC.

CDR3 region: CASSVGRDYGGYTF. CDR3 nucleotides: TGTGCCAGCAGTGTCGGCAGGGACTACGGTGGCTACACCTTC. This chain links TRBV2 with TRBJ1-2; D is perhaps TRBD1 (5 bases). Germline V gene data show CDR1 as SNHLY and CDR2 as FYNNEI. There are 14 residues in the CDR3. The ends were cut back, 4 bases at V and 7 bases at J, with 16 bases in the middle.

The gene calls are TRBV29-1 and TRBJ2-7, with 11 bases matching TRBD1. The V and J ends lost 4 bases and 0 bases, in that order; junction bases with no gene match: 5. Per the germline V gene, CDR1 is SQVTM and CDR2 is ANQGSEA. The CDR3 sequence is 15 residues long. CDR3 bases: TGCAGCGTTGGGAAAGGGACAGGGGGCTCCTACGAGCAGTACTTC. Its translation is CSVGKGTGGSYEQYF.

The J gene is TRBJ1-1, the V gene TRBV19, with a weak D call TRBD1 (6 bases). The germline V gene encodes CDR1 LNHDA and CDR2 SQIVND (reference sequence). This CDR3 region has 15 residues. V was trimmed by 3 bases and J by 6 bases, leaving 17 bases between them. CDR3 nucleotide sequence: TGTGCCAGTAGTATCGGGACAAGAATTCGACCTGAAGCTTTCTTT. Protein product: CASSIGTRIRPEAFF. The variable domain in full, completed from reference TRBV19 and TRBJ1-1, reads DGGITQSPKYLFRKEGQNVTLSCEQNLNHDAMYWYRQDPGQGLRLIYYSQIVNDFQKGDIAEGYSVSREKKESFPLTVTSAQKNPTAFYLCASSIGTRIRPEAFFGQGTRLTVV.

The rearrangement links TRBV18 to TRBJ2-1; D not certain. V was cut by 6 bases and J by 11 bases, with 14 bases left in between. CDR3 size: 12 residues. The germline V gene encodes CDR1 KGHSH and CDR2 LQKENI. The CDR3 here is CASSGDKRQQFF. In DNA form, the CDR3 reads TGTGCCAGCTCGGGCGACAAACGACAGCAGTTCTTC.

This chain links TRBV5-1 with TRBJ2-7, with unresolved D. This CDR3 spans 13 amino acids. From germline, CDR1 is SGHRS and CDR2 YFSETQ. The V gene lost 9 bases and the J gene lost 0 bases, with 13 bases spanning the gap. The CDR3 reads CATSGGNSYEQYF. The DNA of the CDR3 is TGCGCCACCTCTGGTGGCAACTCCTACGAGCAGTACTTC.

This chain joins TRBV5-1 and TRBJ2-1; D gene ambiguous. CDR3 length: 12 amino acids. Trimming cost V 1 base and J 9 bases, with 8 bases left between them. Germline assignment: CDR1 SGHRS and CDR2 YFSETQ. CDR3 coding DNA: TGCGCCAGCAGCTTGTCCGCAGGTGAGCAGTTCTTC. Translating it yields CASSLSAGEQFF. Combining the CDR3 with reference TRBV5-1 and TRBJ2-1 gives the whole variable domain KAGVTQTPRYLIKTRGQQVTLSCSPISGHRSVSWYQQTPGQGLQFLFEYFSETQRNKGNFPGRFSGRQFSNSRSEMNVSTLELGDSALYLCASSLSAGEQFFGPGTRLTVL.

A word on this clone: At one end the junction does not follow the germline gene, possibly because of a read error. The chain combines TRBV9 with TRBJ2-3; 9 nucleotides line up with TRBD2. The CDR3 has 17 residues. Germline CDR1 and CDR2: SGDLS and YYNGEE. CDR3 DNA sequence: TGTGCCAGCAGCCCCCACAGCGGGGGGCCTAGCACAGATACGAAGTATTTT. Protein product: CASSPHSGGPSTDTKYF.

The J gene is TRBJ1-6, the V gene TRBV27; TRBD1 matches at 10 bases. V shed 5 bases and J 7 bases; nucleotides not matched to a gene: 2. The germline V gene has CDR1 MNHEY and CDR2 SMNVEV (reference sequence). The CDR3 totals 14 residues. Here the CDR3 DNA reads TGTGCCAGCAGTCCGGACAGGGGGAATTCACCCCTCCACTTT. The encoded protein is CASSPDRGNSPLHF.

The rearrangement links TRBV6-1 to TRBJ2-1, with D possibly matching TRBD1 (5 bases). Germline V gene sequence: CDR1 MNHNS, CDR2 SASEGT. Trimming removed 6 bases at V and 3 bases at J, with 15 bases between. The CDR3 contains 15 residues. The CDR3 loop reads CASSLTSDSYNEQFF. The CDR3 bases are TGTGCCAGCAGCCTCACCTCCGACAGCTACAATGAGCAGTTCTTC.

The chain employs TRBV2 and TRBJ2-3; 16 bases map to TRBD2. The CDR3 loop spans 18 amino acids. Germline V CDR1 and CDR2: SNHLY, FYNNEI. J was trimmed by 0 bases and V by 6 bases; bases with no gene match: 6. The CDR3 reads CASSQGLAGGPSTDTQYF. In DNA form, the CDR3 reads TGTGCCAGCAGCCAGGGACTAGCGGGGGGGCCGAGCACAGATACGCAGTATTTT.

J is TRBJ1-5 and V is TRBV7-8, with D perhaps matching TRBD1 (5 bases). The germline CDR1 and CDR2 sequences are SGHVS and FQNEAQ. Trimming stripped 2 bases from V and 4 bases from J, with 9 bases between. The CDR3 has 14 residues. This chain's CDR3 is CASSLWRGNQPQHF. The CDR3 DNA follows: TGTGCCAGCAGCTTATGGAGGGGAAATCAGCCCCAGCATTTT.

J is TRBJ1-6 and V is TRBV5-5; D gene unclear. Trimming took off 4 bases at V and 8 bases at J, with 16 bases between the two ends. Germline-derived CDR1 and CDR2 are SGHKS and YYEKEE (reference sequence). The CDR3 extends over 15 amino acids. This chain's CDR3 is CASSPRTGRDSPLHF. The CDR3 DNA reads TGTGCCAGCAGCCCTCGGACTGGGAGGGATTCACCCCTCCACTTT.

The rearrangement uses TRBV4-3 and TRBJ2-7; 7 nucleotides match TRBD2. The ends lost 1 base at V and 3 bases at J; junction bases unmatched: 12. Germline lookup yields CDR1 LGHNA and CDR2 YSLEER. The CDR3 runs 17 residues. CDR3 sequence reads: CASSQGDYCPGYYEQYF. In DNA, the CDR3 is TGCGCCAGCAGCCAAGGGGACTACTGCCCAGGGTACTACGAGCAGTACTTC.

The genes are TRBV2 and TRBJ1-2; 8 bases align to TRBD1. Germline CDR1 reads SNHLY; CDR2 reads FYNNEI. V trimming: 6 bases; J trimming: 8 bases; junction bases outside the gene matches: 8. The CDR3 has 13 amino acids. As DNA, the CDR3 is TGTGCCAGCAGGACCCTTACAGGGGGGGGCTACACCTTC. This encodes CASRTLTGGGYTF.

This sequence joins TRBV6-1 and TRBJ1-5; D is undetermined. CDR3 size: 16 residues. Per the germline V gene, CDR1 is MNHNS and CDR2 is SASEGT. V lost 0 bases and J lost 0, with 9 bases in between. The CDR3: CASSEAGSYSNQPQHF. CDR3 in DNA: TGTGCCAGCAGTGAAGCGGGGAGCTATAGCAATCAGCCCCAGCATTTT.

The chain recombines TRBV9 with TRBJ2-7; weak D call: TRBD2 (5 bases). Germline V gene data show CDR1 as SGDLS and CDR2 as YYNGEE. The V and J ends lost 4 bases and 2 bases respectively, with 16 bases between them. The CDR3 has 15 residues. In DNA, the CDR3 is TGTGCCAGCAGCCCCCAGCCGGACTTTACCTACGAGCAGTACTTC. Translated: CASSPQPDFTYEQYF.

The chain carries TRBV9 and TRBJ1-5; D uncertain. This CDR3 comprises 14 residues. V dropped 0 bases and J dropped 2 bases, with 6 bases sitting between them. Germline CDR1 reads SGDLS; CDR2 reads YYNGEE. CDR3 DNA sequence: TGTGCCAGCAGCGTAGGAGGAGGCAATCAGCCCCAGCATTTT. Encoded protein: CASSVGGGNQPQHF. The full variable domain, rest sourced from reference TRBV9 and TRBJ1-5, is DSGVTQTPKHLITATGQRVTLRCSPRSGDLSVYWYQQSLDQGLQFLIQYYNGEERAKGNILERFSAQQFPDLHSELNLSSLELGDSALYFCASSVGGGNQPQHFGDGTRLSIL.